This TCR beta chain was documented in a study of blood T cell repertoires in COVID-19. The CDR3 length is 14 residues. In germline, CDR1 is GTSNPN, CDR2 SVGIG (reference sequence). Between the trimmed V and J ends, which lost 4 bases and 4 bases, there was a span of 14 bases. Profiled with immunoSEQ multiplex PCR; TCRdb holds only in-frame clones, not every one. The sample includes about 370,000 clones, just over 90% of them seen just once. This clone was counted at least ten times. V gene TRBV30 combines with J gene TRBJ1-3; D possibly corresponds to TRBD1 (5 bases). The sequence derives from a woman between 35 and 50 years old who had been exposed to COVID-19. The sequencing input was PBMCs or T cells enriched from blood (not recorded which). CDR3 sequence (DNA): TGTGCCTGGAACTGGGGGGGTGGAGGAAACACCATATATTTT. Its translation is CAWNWGGGGNTIYF.